These 3 T cell receptor beta chains were all obtained from the same sample, sequenced in a study of T cell clusters in autoimmune cytopenias. TRB was amplified by touch-down multiplex PCR, primer pools A and B combined. TCRdb re-called the multiplex PCR reads and shows each CDR3 protein once, DNA omitted. The table gives approximately 1,200 distinct CDR3 sequences; the top ten clones make up approximately 10% of it. Each sample's input was 250 ng genomic DNA, 30,000 to 45,000 genome equivalents. Another study also made use of these data, one on T cell repertoires in aging, cancer and after chemotherapy.

Sequenced material: peripheral blood. All receptors derive from a human donor in good health.

This clonotype is classed as large by frequency. The chain recombines TRBV29-1 with TRBJ1-1. The CDR3 covers 11 residues. Germline CDR1 reads SQVTM; CDR2 reads ANQGSEA. This CDR3 reads CSVGSSTEAFF.

By frequency, this clonotype registers medium-sized (0.01 to 0.1%). The chain combines TRBV2 with TRBJ2-1. Germline CDR1 is SNHLY and CDR2 is FYNNEI. The CDR3 has 15 amino acids. CDR3 loop: CASSEARSSYNEQFF.

The chain couples TRBV6-5 to TRBJ2-1; the D call from TCRdb, TRBD2, cannot be confirmed without DNA. CDR1 and CDR2 from the germline V gene are MNHEY and SVGAGI. This CDR3 comprises 15 residues. The chain's CDR3 is CASREAGSSYNEQFF.